Following are 3 T cell receptor beta chains from one sample sequenced in a study of blood T cell repertoires in COVID-19. Libraries were prepared by immunoSEQ multiplex PCR; TCRdb keeps only in-frame clonotypes and omits some of them. The table includes 28,000 or so clones, 75% to 90% detected once. Sequences were obtained from peripheral blood. The receptor set was obtained from an elderly woman with COVID-19, enrolled during active disease.

On this clone: At one end, the junction sequence differs from germline, possibly due to a read error. The rearrangement uses TRBV7-7 and TRBJ2-3, with 8 positions matching TRBD1. This CDR3 has 15 residues. CDR1 and CDR2 from the germline V gene are SSHAT and FNYEAQ (reference sequence). Written as DNA, the CDR3 is TGTGCTAGCAGCTTGCAGGACAGGGAAACAGATACGCAGTATTTT. Its protein is CASSLQDRETDTQYF.

V gene TRBV5-4 combines with J gene TRBJ2-2; D perhaps matches TRBD1 (5 bases). CDR3 length: 13 amino acids. Germline V gene sequence: CDR1 SGHNT, CDR2 YYREEE (reference sequence). Trimming cost V 4 bases and J 6 bases, with 10 bases left between them. This chain's CDR3 is CASSPGLPGELFF. In DNA, the CDR3 is TGTGCCAGCAGCCCAGGGTTACCCGGGGAGCTGTTTTTT.

This sequence joins TRBV5-1 and TRBJ2-1, with 7 bases lining up with TRBD1. Trimming at V came to 4 bases and at J to 8 bases, leaving 12 bases not matched to a gene. This CDR3 spans 15 amino acids. Germline loops: CDR1 SGHRS, CDR2 YFSETQ. The CDR3 loop reads CASSNRDSLWDEQFF. The CDR3 DNA is TGCGCCAGCAGCAACCGGGACAGCCTTTGGGATGAGCAGTTCTTC.